The 3 T cell receptor beta chains in this list originate from one sample, sequenced in a study of response to subunit inactivated influenza vaccine. One entry per CDR3 protein results from TCRdb running MiXCR on the RT-PCR reads. The sample lists hundreds of thousands of distinct CDR3 sequences, about 25% occurring once. The source material was CD4+ T cells sorted from PBMCs, sampled 5 days after vaccination. These receptor sequences come from a man aged 50 to 59 who received an inactivated influenza vaccine.

The chain is built from TRBV15 and TRBJ1-1, with D unclear. From germline, CDR1 is LNHNV and CDR2 YYDKDF (reference sequence). V was clipped by 0 bases and J by 4 bases, with 6 bases between them. The CDR3 is 13 amino acids. CDR3 sequence reads: CATSRDVSTEAFF. The CDR3 DNA sequence: TGTGCCACCAGCAGAGATGTAAGCACTGAAGCTTTCTTT.

This clonotype was observed a few times. The chain uses TRBV3-1 and TRBJ1-2, with D uncertain. CDR1 and CDR2 (germline): LGHDT, YNNKEL (reference sequence). V dropped 3 bases and J dropped 3 bases, with 2 bases sitting between them. This CDR3 is built from 11 residues. The CDR3 region is CASSHYYGYTF. The CDR3 bases are TGTGCCAGCAGCCATTACTATGGCTACACCTTC.

The rearrangement uses TRBV19 and TRBJ2-3, with TRBD2 matching over 9 bases. Germline V gives CDR1 LNHDA, CDR2 SQIVND (reference sequence). This CDR3 is built from 14 residues. V was pared by 11 bases and J by 4 bases, with 10 bases of the junction left unmatched. CDR3 coding DNA: TGTGCCTCCCGGGGCGGGAGGGCCTCAGATACGCAGTATTTT. This sequence encodes CASRGGRASDTQYF.